This T cell receptor beta chain was captured by sequencing in a study of beta chain features in type 1 diabetes. V was pared by 1 base and J by 2 bases, with 10 bases between. Germline-derived CDR1 and CDR2 are SGHVS and FQNEAQ. This CDR3 has 15 amino acids. Naive, central memory, regulatory and stem cell-like memory cells within the CD4+ compartment were sorted using CD45RO/CCR7/CD25/CD127/CD95/CD27. All of the isolated RNA was reverse transcribed, so expressed TCRB transcripts were sequenced. Here immunoSEQ multiplex PCR was the method, and the copy in TCRdb shows in-frame clones only, minus some. Of under 500,000 clones detected, about 29% appear once; the ten largest clones hold around 0.065%.

The receptor comes from a man between 18 and 29 years old in good health. Sample: naive CD4+ T cells from blood. The chain combines TRBV7-8 with TRBJ2-3, with D perhaps TRBD2 (6 bases). CDR3 DNA: TGTGCCAGCAGCTTAGTCTGGAGGGCCACAGATACGCAGTATTTT. Protein product: CASSLVWRATDTQYF. The complete variable domain, with remaining parts taken from reference TRBV7-8 and TRBJ2-3, reads GAGVSQSPRYKVAKRGQDVALRCDPISGHVSLFWYQQALGQGPEFLTYFQNEAQLDKSGLPSDRFFAERPEGSVSTLKIQRTQQEDSAVYLCASSLVWRATDTQYFGPGTRLTVL.